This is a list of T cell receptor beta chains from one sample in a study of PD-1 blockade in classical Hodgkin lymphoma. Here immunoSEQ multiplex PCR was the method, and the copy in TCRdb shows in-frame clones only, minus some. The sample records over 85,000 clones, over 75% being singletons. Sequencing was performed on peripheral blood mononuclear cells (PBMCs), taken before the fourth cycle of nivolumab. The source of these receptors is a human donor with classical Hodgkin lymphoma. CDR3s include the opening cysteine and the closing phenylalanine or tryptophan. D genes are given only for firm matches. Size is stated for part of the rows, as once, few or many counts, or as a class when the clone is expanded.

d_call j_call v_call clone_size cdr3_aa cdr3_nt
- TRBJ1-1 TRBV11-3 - CASSFTRATEAFF TGTGCCAGCAGCTTTACGAGGGCCACTGAAGCTTTCTTT
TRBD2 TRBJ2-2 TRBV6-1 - CASSEASAGVTGELFF TGTGCCAGCAGTGAAGCCAGTGCGGGGGTAACCGGGGAGCTGTTTTTT
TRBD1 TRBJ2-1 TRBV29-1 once CSVDRAGGGNEQFF TGCAGCGTTGATAGGGCAGGGGGCGGCAATGAGCAGTTCTTC
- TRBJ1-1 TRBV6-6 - CASSYRPNTEAFF TGTGCCAGCAGTTACCGCCCGAACACTGAAGCTTTCTTT
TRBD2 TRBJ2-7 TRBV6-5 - CASSPGGGYEQYF TGTGCCAGCAGTCCGGGGGGGGGCTACGAGCAGTACTTC
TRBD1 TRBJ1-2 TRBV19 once CASRTPGQAGGYTF TGTGCCAGTAGGACACCCGGACAGGCGGGCGGCTACACCTTC
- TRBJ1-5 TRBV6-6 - CATSPRQADQPQHF TGTGCCACTTCCCCCCGACAGGCCGATCAGCCCCAGCATTTT
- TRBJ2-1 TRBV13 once CASSLGRGSSYNEQFF TGTGCCAGCAGCTTAGGCCGGGGCAGCTCCTACAATGAGCAGTTCTTC
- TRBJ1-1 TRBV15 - CATSRDLFSTEAFF TGTGCCACCAGCAGAGATCTTTTTTCAACTGAAGCTTTCTTT
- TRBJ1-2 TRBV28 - CASTPGDLRGYGYTF TGTGCCAGCACCCCCGGGGATCTGAGGGGCTATGGCTACACCTTC
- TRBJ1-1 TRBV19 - CASNMGRGLTEAFF TGTGCCAGTAATATGGGCAGGGGACTCACTGAAGCTTTCTTT
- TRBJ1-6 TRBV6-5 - CASSYIRYNSPLHF TGTGCCAGCAGTTACATCCGCTATAATTCACCCCTCCACTTT
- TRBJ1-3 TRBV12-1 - CASSGNPGGTGNTIYF TGTGCCAGCAGCGGTAATCCAGGGGGGACTGGAAACACCATATATTTT
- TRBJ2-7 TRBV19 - CASSIDASGPTYEQYF TGTGCCAGTAGTATAGACGCATCCGGGCCAACTTACGAGCAGTACTTC
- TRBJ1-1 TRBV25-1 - CASSPPGDKEAFF TGTGCCAGCAGCCCCCCAGGGGATAAAGAAGCTTTCTTT
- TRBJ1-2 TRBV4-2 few CASSQIDSISYTF TGTGCCAGCAGCCAAATAGACAGCATTTCCTACACCTTC
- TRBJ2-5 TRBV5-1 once CASSLVPEKETQYF TGCGCCAGCAGCTTGGTTCCCGAAAAAGAGACCCAGTACTTC
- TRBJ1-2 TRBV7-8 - CASSPSLNSNGYTF TGTGCCAGCAGCCCCAGTTTGAATTCCAACGGCTACACCTTC
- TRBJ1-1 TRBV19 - CASSLTAYRTEAFF TGTGCCAGTAGTCTAACGGCTTACCGCACTGAAGCTTTCTTT
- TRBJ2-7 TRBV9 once CASSVLAAGFEQYF TGTGCCAGCAGCGTACTTGCGGCGGGGTTCGAGCAGTACTTC
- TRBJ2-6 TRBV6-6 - CASSLVASSGANVLTF TGTGCCAGCAGTTTGGTAGCGAGCTCTGGGGCCAACGTCCTGACTTTC
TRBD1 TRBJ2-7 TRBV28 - CASSGRTGQSSYEQYF TGTGCCAGCAGCGGCCGGACAGGTCAAAGCTCCTACGAGCAGTACTTC
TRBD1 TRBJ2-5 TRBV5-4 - CASSLTGTVRRETQYF TGTGCCAGCAGCTTGACCGGGACAGTAAGGCGGGAGACCCAGTACTTC
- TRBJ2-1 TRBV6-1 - CASSELAISYNEQFF TGTGCCAGCAGTGAACTAGCCATCTCCTACAATGAGCAGTTCTTC
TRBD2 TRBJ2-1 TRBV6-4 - CASSEGGGDLAEQFF TGTGCCAGCAGTGAAGGCGGGGGGGATTTAGCTGAGCAGTTCTTC
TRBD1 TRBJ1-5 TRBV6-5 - CASSLTGEYQPQHF TGTGCCAGCAGTTTGACAGGGGAATATCAGCCCCAGCATTTT
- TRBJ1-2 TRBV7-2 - CASSLVGGVNYGYTF TGTGCCAGCAGCTTAGTGGGCGGAGTAAACTATGGCTACACCTTC
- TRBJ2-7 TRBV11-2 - CASSSGTVIYEQYF TGTGCCAGCAGCTCCGGGACTGTGATCTACGAGCAGTACTTC
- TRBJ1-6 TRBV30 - CAWSVKNNSPLHF TGTGCCTGGAGTGTAAAGAATAATTCACCCCTCCACTTT
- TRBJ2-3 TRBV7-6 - CASSARLGSADTQYF TGTGCCAGCAGCGCGAGACTAGGATCCGCAGATACGCAGTATTTT
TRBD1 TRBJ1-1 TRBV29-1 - CSTDRGGNTEAFF TGCAGCACAGACAGGGGCGGGAACACTGAAGCTTTCTTT
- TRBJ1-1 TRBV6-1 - CASRLRQGYKAFF TGTGCCAGCAGGCTGAGACAAGGTTACAAAGCTTTCTTT
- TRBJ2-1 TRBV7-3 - CASSLSRTFGNEQFF TGTGCCAGCAGCTTAAGTAGGACGTTTGGCAATGAGCAGTTCTTC
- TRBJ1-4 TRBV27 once CASSSSVWGEANEKLFF TGTGCCAGCAGTTCCAGTGTCTGGGGCGAAGCTAATGAAAAACTGTTTTTT
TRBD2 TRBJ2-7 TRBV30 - CAWSVASGGSYEQYF TGTGCCTGGAGTGTAGCGAGCGGGGGCTCCTACGAGCAGTACTTC
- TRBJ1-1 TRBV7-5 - CVRSLGSLMNTEAFF TGTGTCAGAAGCTTAGGGTCACTTATGAACACTGAAGCTTTCTTT
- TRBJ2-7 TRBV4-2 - CASSRQGGVAWEQYF TGTGCCAGCAGCCGACAGGGCGGGGTTGCCTGGGAGCAGTACTTC
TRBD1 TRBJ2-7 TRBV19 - CASTTPGTGGEQYF TGTGCCAGTACCACTCCCGGGACAGGGGGCGAGCAGTACTTC
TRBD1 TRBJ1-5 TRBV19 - CASSGGQGGKDNQPQHF TGTGCCAGTAGTGGGGGACAGGGAGGGAAAGACAATCAGCCCCAGCATTTT
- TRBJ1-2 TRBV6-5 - CASSSIINYGYTF TGTGCCAGCAGTTCCATAATTAACTATGGCTACACCTTC
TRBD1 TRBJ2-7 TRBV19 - CASSRDRGAYEQYF TGTGCCAGTAGTAGGGACAGGGGAGCCTACGAGCAGTACTTC
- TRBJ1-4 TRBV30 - CAWNPRATNEKLFF TGTGCCTGGAACCCCCGTGCAACTAATGAAAAACTGTTTTTT
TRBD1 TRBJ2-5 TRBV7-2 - CASSLDRESMTQYF TGTGCCAGCAGCTTGGACAGGGAAAGTATGACCCAGTACTTC
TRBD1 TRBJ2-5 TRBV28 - CASRPTGGETQYF TGTGCCAGCAGACCTACAGGGGGCGAGACCCAGTACTTC
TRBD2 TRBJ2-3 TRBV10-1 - CASSGTAGARTDTQYF TGCGCCAGCAGTGGAACAGCGGGGGCCCGCACAGATACGCAGTATTTT
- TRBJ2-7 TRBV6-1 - CASSIQGRNEQYF TGTGCCAGCAGTATACAGGGTAGGAACGAGCAGTACTTC